This entry lists 27 T cell receptor beta chains sequenced from one sample in a study of T cell clones after liver transplantation. Clones were sequenced by immunoSEQ multiplex PCR, and TCRdb holds only the in-frame ones, with some missing. The sample consists of some 9,500 clones, approximately 72% of them appearing once. The source was CD8+ T cells from blood, collected at the approximately 15-month timepoint. The source of these receptors is a human patient who received a liver transplant. Some T cells may be graft donor cells.

This sequence joins TRBV7-9 and TRBJ1-1; D is perhaps TRBD1 (6 bases). The CDR3 runs to 14 residues. The V gene lost 5 bases and the J gene lost 6 bases, with 16 bases spanning the gap. Germline V CDR1 and CDR2: SEHNR, FQNEAQ (reference sequence). The CDR3 region has the DNA TGTGCCAGCAGCAATACAGGGCTGGGAGCTGAAGCTTTCTTT. Its protein is CASSNTGLGAEAFF.

This clone was seen a few times. The J gene is TRBJ2-3, the V gene TRBV19; TRBD1 might be the D (6 bases). Trimming removed 0 bases from V and 0 bases from J, with 16 bases in between. The germline V gene has CDR1 LNHDA and CDR2 SQIVND (reference sequence). The CDR3 loop spans 18 amino acids. In DNA form, the CDR3 reads TGTGCCAGTAGTATAGATAGTTCCGGCCAGGGGAGCACAGATACGCAGTATTTT. It encodes CASSIDSSGQGSTDTQYF.

The chain carries TRBV6-6 and TRBJ2-3, with 10 bases lining up with TRBD1. With V trimmed by 7 bases and J by 2 bases, 6 bases remained unmatched. The CDR3 is 15 amino acids. Germline V gene lookup returns CDR1 MNHNY and CDR2 SVGAGI (reference sequence). The CDR3: CASNGQGDDTDTQYF. For the CDR3, the DNA is TGTGCCAGCAACGGACAGGGGGATGACACAGATACGCAGTATTTT.

This clone was recorded a few times. The chain links TRBV11-2 to TRBJ1-2, with unresolved D. V was shortened by 5 bases and J by 0 bases, with 7 bases between the two germline ends. The CDR3 runs 13 residues. Germline assignment: CDR1 SGHAT and CDR2 FQNNGV. The CDR3 region has the DNA TGTGCCAGCAGCCCCCGGACTAACTATGGCTACACCTTC. Protein: CASSPRTNYGYTF.

The J gene is TRBJ2-5, the V gene TRBV19; D gene unclear. Germline CDR1 is LNHDA and CDR2 is SQIVND (reference sequence). Deletions cut 7 bases from V and 5 bases from J, with 11 bases between. The CDR3 extends over 12 amino acids. For the CDR3, the DNA is TGTGCCAGTAACGATTACGGGGAGACCCAGTACTTC. It encodes CASNDYGETQYF.

The chain combines TRBV30 with TRBJ1-2; D remains ambiguous. Germline loops: CDR1 GTSNPN, CDR2 SVGIG (reference sequence). V was shortened by 0 bases and J by 7 bases, with 12 bases between the two germline ends. The CDR3 extends over 13 amino acids. The CDR3 coding sequence is TGTGCCTGGAGTGTAAGTGGGGTTCGTGGCTACACCTTC. As protein: CAWSVSGVRGYTF.

V gene TRBV5-1 combines with J gene TRBJ2-1; 9 nucleotides match TRBD2. With V trimmed by 7 bases and J by 1 base, 15 bases remained unmatched. The CDR3 runs 18 residues. Germline V gene sequence: CDR1 SGHRS, CDR2 YFSETQ. CDR3 residues: CASQHSAYSGSSYNEQFF. CDR3 bases: TGCGCCAGCCAGCACAGTGCCTATAGCGGGAGTTCCTACAATGAGCAGTTCTTC.

Note on this clone: One base separates it from a far larger clone, so it is likely a read error. The sample contains more than one DNA sequence encoding this CDR3. The chain joins TRBV19 to TRBJ1-1; D is possibly TRBD1 (5 bases). V was cut by 1 base and J by 3 bases, with 27 bases left in between. This CDR3 has 20 amino acids. The germline CDR1 and CDR2 sequences are LNHDA and SQIVND (reference sequence). Here the CDR3 DNA reads TGTGCCAGTAGTATAGGGGGGTACGGGGAGAACGGTGCGGGGGACACTGAAGCTTTCTTT. It codes for CASSIGGYGENGAGDTEAFF.

This rearrangement joins TRBV30 to TRBJ1-5; possibly TRBD1 for D (6 bases). Germline V gene data show CDR1 as GTSNPN and CDR2 as SVGIG (reference sequence). This CDR3 region has 17 residues. Trimming cost V 2 bases and J 2 bases, with 19 bases left between them. The chain's CDR3 is CAWSNSLGGYGNQPQHF. DNA of the CDR3: TGTGCCTGGAGTAACTCCCTAGGGGGGTATGGCAATCAGCCCCAGCATTTT.

This clone was counted a few times. The V and J genes are TRBV11-2 and TRBJ2-5, with a tentative D call TRBD2 (6 bases). V was trimmed by 5 bases and J by 5 bases, leaving 9 bases between them. This CDR3 has 12 amino acids. Germline CDR1 SGHAT, CDR2 FQNNGV. The CDR3 sequence: CASSPEGETQYF. The CDR3, as DNA: TGTGCCAGCAGCCCGGAGGGGGAGACCCAGTACTTC.

V is TRBV5-4 and J is TRBJ1-2; 9 bases map to TRBD1. This CDR3 is built from 15 residues. V shed 0 bases, J shed 4 bases, and the junction held 4 bases outside the gene matches. CDR1 is SGHNT and CDR2 is YYREEE in the germline V gene (reference sequence). CDR3: CASSLGTGDIYGYTF. The DNA of the CDR3 is TGTGCCAGCAGCTTGGGGACAGGGGATATCTATGGCTACACCTTC.

The chain uses TRBV10-3 and TRBJ2-7, with D unresolved. Germline V gives CDR1 ENHRY, CDR2 SYGVKD. CDR3 length: 14 amino acids. V dropped 3 bases and J dropped 4 bases, with 13 bases sitting between them. CDR3 DNA sequence: TGTGCCATCAGTGACGATAGCCATGGGTACGAGCAGTACGTC. Encoded protein: CAISDDSHGYEQYV.

In its sample, this clone is medium-sized. This chain uses TRBV6-1 with TRBJ2-7; D is perhaps TRBD1 (6 bases). The germline V and J ends were trimmed by 6 bases and 7 bases, with 16 bases remaining between them. This CDR3 is built from 13 residues. In germline, CDR1 is MNHNS, CDR2 SASEGT. The CDR3 coding sequence is TGTGCCAGCAGCGACGGGACATGGTGGGAGCAGTACGTC. Its translation is CASSDGTWWEQYV.

In regard to this clone: The identical CDR3 is also encoded by other nucleotide sequences in the sample. The V call is TRBV4-3, the J call TRBJ2-2, with TRBD1 matching over 7 bases. V gave up 4 bases and J gave up 2 bases; unmatched junction bases: 10. Germline CDR1 is LGHNA and CDR2 is YSLEER. The CDR3 is made up of 17 amino acids. This CDR3 reads CASSRREPGGNTGELFF. CDR3 bases: TGCGCCAGCAGCCGAAGAGAACCAGGGGGAAACACCGGGGAGCTGTTTTTT.

This clone showed up just a few times. The chain links TRBV7-9 to TRBJ2-7; D is ambiguous. This CDR3 is 13 amino acids long. Germline loops: CDR1 SEHNR, CDR2 FQNEAQ (reference sequence). The V gene lost 1 base and the J gene lost 2 bases, with 6 bases spanning the gap. CDR3 coding DNA: TGTGCCAGCAGCTTAGGGGGTACCTACGAGCAGTACTTC. Amino acids: CASSLGGTYEQYF.

This clone was seen a handful of times. The J gene is TRBJ2-1, the V gene TRBV9; 11 bases line up with TRBD2. The CDR3 covers 16 residues. In germline, CDR1 is SGDLS, CDR2 YYNGEE. Trimming removed 3 bases from V and 3 bases from J; junction bases left unmatched: 5. The CDR3 sequence is CASSASSGGLYNEQFF. As DNA, the CDR3 is TGTGCCAGCAGCGCCTCTAGCGGGGGGCTCTACAATGAGCAGTTCTTC.

In its sample, this clone was seen a few times. The rearrangement links TRBV7-8 to TRBJ2-5; TRBD2 might be the D (6 bases). Trimming cost V 4 bases and J 5 bases, with 11 bases left between them. This CDR3 is built from 13 residues. CDR1 SGHVS and CDR2 FQNEAQ come from the germline V gene. The CDR3: CASSSAGLETQYF. The DNA of the CDR3 is TGTGCCAGCAGCTCCGCGGGGTTGGAGACCCAGTACTTC.

The genes are TRBV5-6 and TRBJ1-4; D uncertain. Germline lookup yields CDR1 SGHDT and CDR2 YYEEEE. The CDR3 length is 15 residues. V was clipped by 0 bases and J by 4 bases, with 10 bases between them. The CDR3 DNA reads as TGTGCCAGCAGCTTGGTACAGAGCGGTAATGAAAAACTGTTTTTT. This encodes CASSLVQSGNEKLFF. Full variable domain (remainder filled in from reference TRBV5-6 and TRBJ1-4): DAGVTQSPTHLIKTRGQQVTLRCSPKSGHDTVSWYQQALGQGPQFIFQYYEEEERQRGNFPDRFSGHQFPNYSSELNVNALLLGDSALYLCASSLVQSGNEKLFFGSGTQLSVL.

The rearrangement uses TRBV25-1 and TRBJ2-4; possibly TRBD1 or TRBD2 for D (5 bases each). This CDR3 is built from 15 residues. CDR1 and CDR2 (germline): MGHDK, SYGVNS. The V end lost 4 bases, the J end lost 2 bases, and 12 bases lay between the germline ends. Here the CDR3 reads CASSVDWGSKNIQYF. The CDR3 DNA follows: TGTGCCAGCAGTGTTGATTGGGGGTCCAAAAACATTCAGTACTTC. Based on the CDR3 plus reference TRBV25-1 and TRBJ2-4, the full variable domain is EADIYQTPRYLVIGTGKKITLECSQTMGHDKMYWYQQDPGMELHLIHYSYGVNSTEKGDLSSESTVSRIRTEHFPLTLESARPSHTSQYLCASSVDWGSKNIQYFGAGTRLSVL.

The chain carries TRBV6-1 and TRBJ2-7; D unresolved. The V end lost 5 bases, the J end lost 5 bases, and 10 bases lay between the germline ends. The germline V gene encodes CDR1 MNHNS and CDR2 SASEGT. The CDR3 consists of 12 residues. CDR3 DNA: TGTGCCAGCAGTTCCCAGGTCGACGAGCAGTACTTC. Its protein is CASSSQVDEQYF.

The CDR3 coding sequence is TGTGCCAGCAGCTCGAACGGATACGAGCAGTACTTC. This sequence encodes CASSSNGYEQYF. The rearrangement uses TRBV27 and TRBJ2-7, with unresolved D. V lost 6 bases to trimming and J lost 4 bases, with 10 bases between them. Looked up from germline, CDR1 is MNHEY and CDR2 is SMNVEV (reference sequence). This CDR3 has 12 residues.

The rearrangement links TRBV6-1 to TRBJ2-7; weak D call: TRBD2 (5 bases). The germline V and J ends were trimmed by 2 bases and 5 bases, with 7 bases remaining between them. The CDR3 length is 12 residues. From germline, CDR1 is MNHNS and CDR2 SASEGT. The CDR3 bases are TGTGCCAGCAGTGAACCCGGGAACGAGCAGTACGTC. Amino acid sequence: CASSEPGNEQYV.

The chain carries TRBV19 and TRBJ2-1; 8 bases match TRBD1. The CDR3 is 14 residues long. V trimming: 6 bases; J trimming: 4 bases; junction bases outside the gene matches: 5. Germline-derived CDR1 and CDR2 are LNHDA and SQIVND (reference sequence). The CDR3 region is CASSPQGVYNEQFF. For the CDR3, the DNA is TGTGCCAGTAGCCCACAGGGGGTTTACAATGAGCAGTTCTTC.

The rearrangement joins TRBV28 to TRBJ1-3, with a weak D call TRBD1 (5 bases). This CDR3 comprises 13 residues. The ends were cut back, 8 bases at V and 3 bases at J, with 11 bases in the middle. Germline-derived CDR1 and CDR2 are MDHEN and SYDVKM. CDR3 sequence (DNA): TGTGCCAGCGGGACGGTGGATGGAAACACCATATATTTT. It translates to CASGTVDGNTIYF.

This chain links TRBV5-6 with TRBJ2-3; D call uncertain. CDR3 size: 14 residues. The V end was cut by 2 bases, the J end by 0 bases, with 7 bases between. The germline V gene has CDR1 SGHDT and CDR2 YYEEEE. The CDR3 region is CASSFAGSTDTQYF. The CDR3 bases are TGTGCCAGCAGCTTTGCTGGGAGCACAGATACGCAGTATTTT.

This rearrangement joins TRBV29-1 to TRBJ2-2; D not certain. Germline values: CDR1 SQVTM, CDR2 ANQGSEA. CDR3 size: 14 residues. Trimming removed 0 bases from V and 4 bases from J, with 9 bases in between. CDR3 coding DNA: TGCAGCGTTGAAGACGAGGCAGGCACCGGGGAGCTGTTTTTT. Translating it yields CSVEDEAGTGELFF.

This clone is medium-sized (0.01 to 0.1%) within its sample. The CDR3: CASSQEAGRGANVLTF. The CDR3 nucleotides are TGCGCCAGCAGCCAAGAAGCGGGGAGAGGGGCCAACGTCCTGACTTTC. This rearrangement joins TRBV4-3 to TRBJ2-6; 7 bases are shared with TRBD2. With 0 bases clipped from V and 4 bases from J, the junction kept 3 bases outside the gene matches. The CDR3 spans 16 residues. From germline, CDR1 is LGHNA and CDR2 YSLEER.